This TCR beta chain originates from a study of blood T cell repertoires in COVID-19. The overall study: Both acute and convalescent COVID-19 samples were obtained from the United States, Italy and Spain.

The trim removed 1 base at V and 8 bases at J, leaving 1 base unmatched. Per germline, CDR1 GTSNPN and CDR2 SVGIG (reference sequence). CDR3 length: 11 amino acids. Donors in Cohort 3 who had recovered were those with two negative PCRs, healthcare professional clearance, or resolution of their symptoms. Profiled with immunoSEQ multiplex PCR; TCRdb holds only in-frame clones, not every one. This table has under 200,000 clones, around four fifths appearing once. J is TRBJ2-7 and V is TRBV30, with TRBD1 matching over 8 bases. The sequencing sample was made of PBMCs or T cells enriched from blood (not recorded which). The receptor was isolated from a woman aged 60-75 years who had recovered from COVID-19. The CDR3 bases are TGTGCCTGGAGTGGGACAGGGCAGCAGTACTTC. It yields the protein CAWSGTGQQYF. Variable domain in full (rest from reference TRBV30 and TRBJ2-7): SQTIHQWPATLVQPVGSPLSLECTVEGTSNPNLYWYRQAAGRGLQLLFYSVGIGQISSEVPQNLSASRPQDRQFILSSKKLLLSDSGFYLCAWSGTGQQYFGPGTRLTVT.